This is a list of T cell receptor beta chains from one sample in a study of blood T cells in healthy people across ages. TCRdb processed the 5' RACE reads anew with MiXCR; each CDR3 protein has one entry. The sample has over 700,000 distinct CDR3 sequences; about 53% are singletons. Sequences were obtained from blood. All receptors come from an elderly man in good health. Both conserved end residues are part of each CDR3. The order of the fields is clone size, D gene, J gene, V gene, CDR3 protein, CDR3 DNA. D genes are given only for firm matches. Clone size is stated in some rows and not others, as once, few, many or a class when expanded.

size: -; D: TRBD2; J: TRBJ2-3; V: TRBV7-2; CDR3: CASSLALRLAGGAADTQYF; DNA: TGTGCCAGCAGCTTGGCCCTTCGACTAGCGGGAGGGGCAGCAGATACGCAGTATTTT
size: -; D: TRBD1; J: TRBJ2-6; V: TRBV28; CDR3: CASSWGTGSGANVLTF; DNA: TGTGCCAGCAGTTGGGGGACAGGATCTGGGGCCAACGTCCTGACTTTC
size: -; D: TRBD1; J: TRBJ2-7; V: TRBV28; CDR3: CASRGQGVSYEQYF; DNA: TGTGCCAGCAGAGGACAGGGGGTTTCCTACGAGCAGTACTTC
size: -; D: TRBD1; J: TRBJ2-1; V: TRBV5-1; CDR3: CASSSGAGQGYNEQFF; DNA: TGCGCCAGCAGCTCCGGGGCGGGACAGGGATACAATGAGCAGTTCTTC
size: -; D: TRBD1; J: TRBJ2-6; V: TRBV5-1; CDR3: CASSRSGQPSGANVLTF; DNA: TGCGCCAGCAGCCGGTCGGGACAGCCCTCTGGGGCCAACGTCCTGACTTTC
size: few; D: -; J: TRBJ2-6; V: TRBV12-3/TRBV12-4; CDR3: CASSLGLGTGANVLTF; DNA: TGTGCCAGCAGTTTAGGACTAGGGACTGGGGCCAACGTCCTGACTTTC
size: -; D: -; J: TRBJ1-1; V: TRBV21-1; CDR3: CASSKVGQGEVNTEAFF; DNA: TGTGCCAGCAGCAAAGTGGGACAGGGAGAGGTGAACACTGAAGCTTTCTTT
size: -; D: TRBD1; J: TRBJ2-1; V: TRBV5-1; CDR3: CASSFGGTGAGEQFF; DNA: TGCGCCAGCAGCTTTGGGGGGACAGGGGCCGGTGAGCAGTTCTTC
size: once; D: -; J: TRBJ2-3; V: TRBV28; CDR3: CASSLVGEDRYAYF; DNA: TGTGCCAGCAGTCTGGTGGGAGAAGACAGATACGCGTATTTT
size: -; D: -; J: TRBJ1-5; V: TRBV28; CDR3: CASSFLARGTGNQPQHF; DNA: TGTGCCAGCAGTTTCCTCGCCCGGGGGACGGGGAATCAGCCCCAGCATTTT
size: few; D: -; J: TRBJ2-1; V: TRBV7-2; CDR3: CASSPEAARGNEQFF; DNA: TGTGCCAGCAGCCCTGAGGCAGCTCGAGGGAATGAGCAGTTCTTC
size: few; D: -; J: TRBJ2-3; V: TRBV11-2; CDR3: CASSRLSDTQYF; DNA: TGTGCCAGCAGCCGACTGTCAGATACGCAGTATTTT
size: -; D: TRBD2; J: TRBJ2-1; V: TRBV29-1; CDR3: CSVQTSGISSYNEQFF; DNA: TGCAGCGTTCAGACTAGCGGGATCAGCTCCTACAATGAGCAGTTCTTC
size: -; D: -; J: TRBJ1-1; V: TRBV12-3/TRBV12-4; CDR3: CASSPLQGFTEAFF; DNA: TGTGCCAGCAGTCCCCTCCAGGGTTTCACTGAAGCTTTCTTT
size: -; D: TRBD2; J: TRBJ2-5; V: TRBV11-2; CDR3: CASRTCGRVQETQYF; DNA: TGTGCCAGCAGGACCTGCGGGAGGGTACAAGAGACCCAGTACTTC
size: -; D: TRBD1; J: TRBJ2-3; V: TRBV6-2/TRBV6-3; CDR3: CASTHTPWTGAMGTHRYAYF; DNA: TGTGCCAGCACCCATACCCCATGGACAGGGGCGATGGGAACGCACAGATACGCGTATTTT
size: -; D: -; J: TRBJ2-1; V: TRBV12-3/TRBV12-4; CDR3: CASSPSRAASSYNEQFF; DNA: TGTGCCAGCAGTCCTTCCCGAGCGGCCTCTTCCTACAATGAGCAGTTCTTC
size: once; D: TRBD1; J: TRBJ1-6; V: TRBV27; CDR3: CASRTGGINSPLHF; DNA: TGTGCCAGCCGGACAGGAGGGATCAATTCACCCCTCCACTTT
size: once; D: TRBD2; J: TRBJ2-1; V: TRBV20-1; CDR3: CSVPRTSGNNEQFF; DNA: TGCAGTGTCCCTCGGACTAGCGGGAACAATGAGCAGTTCTTC
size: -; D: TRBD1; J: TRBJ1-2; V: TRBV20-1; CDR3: CSAGALYWTGGIIYGYTF; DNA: TGCAGTGCTGGGGCCCTCTATTGGACAGGGGGGATAATCTATGGCTACACCTTC
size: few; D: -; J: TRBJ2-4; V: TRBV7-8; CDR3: CASSFRGSNIQYF; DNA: TGTGCCAGCAGCTTTCGAGGGAGTAACATTCAGTACTTC
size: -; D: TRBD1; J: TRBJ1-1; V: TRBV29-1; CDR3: CSVVGTGPTEAFF; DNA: TGCAGCGTTGTGGGGACAGGGCCCACTGAAGCTTTCTTT
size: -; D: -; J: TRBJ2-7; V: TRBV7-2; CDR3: CASSLGPIGASYEQYF; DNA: TGTGCCAGCAGCTTAGGTCCCATCGGGGCCTCCTACGAGCAGTACTTC
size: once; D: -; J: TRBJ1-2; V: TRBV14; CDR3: CASSPLPQGYTF; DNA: TGTGCCAGCAGCCCCCTCCCCCAGGGCTACACCTTC
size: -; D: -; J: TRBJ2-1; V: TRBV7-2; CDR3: CASSLARLGHEQFF; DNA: TGTGCCAGCAGCTTAGCGCGGCTAGGCCATGAGCAGTTCTTC
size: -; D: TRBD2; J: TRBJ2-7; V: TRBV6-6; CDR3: CASLGSGSNSYEQYF; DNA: TGTGCCAGCCTGGGTAGCGGGAGTAACTCCTACGAGCAGTACTTC
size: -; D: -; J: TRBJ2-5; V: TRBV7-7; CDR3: CASSLGRTGTQYF; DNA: TGTGCCAGCAGCTTAGGTCGGACCGGGACCCAGTACTTC
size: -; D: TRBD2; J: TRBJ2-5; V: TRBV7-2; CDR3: CASSLKGTSAYGETQYF; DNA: TGTGCCAGCAGCTTAAAGGGGACTAGCGCATACGGGGAGACCCAGTACTTC
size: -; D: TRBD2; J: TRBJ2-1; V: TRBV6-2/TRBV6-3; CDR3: CASNSAGGRNNEQFF; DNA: TGTGCCAGCAACTCAGCGGGAGGTAGAAACAATGAGCAGTTCTTC
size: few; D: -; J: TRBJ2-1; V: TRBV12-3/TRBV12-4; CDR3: CASSPTRSGSREQFF; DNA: TGTGCCAGCAGCCCAACGAGGAGCGGATCGAGGGAGCAGTTCTTC
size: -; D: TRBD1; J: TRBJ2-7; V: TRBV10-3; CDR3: CAIREGQGGEQYF; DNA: TGTGCCATCAGGGAGGGACAGGGAGGCGAGCAGTACTTC
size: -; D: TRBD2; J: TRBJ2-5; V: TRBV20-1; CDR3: CSALLAGVQETQYF; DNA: TGCAGTGCTTTACTAGCGGGAGTCCAAGAGACCCAGTACTTC
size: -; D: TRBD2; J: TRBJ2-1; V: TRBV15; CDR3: CATSRAGGRTTSEQFF; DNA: TGTGCCACCAGCAGAGCCGGCGGGAGGACGACAAGTGAGCAGTTCTTC
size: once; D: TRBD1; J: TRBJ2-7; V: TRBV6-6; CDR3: CASSMHRTGAAYEQYF; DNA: TGTGCCAGCAGTATGCACCGGACAGGGGCGGCCTACGAGCAGTACTTC
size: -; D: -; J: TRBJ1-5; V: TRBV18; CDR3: CASSRDNQPQHF; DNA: TGTGCCAGCTCACGCGACAATCAGCCCCAGCATTTT
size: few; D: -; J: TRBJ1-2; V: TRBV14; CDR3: CASSQKGWGRYGYTF; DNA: TGTGCCAGCAGCCAAAAAGGGTGGGGAAGATATGGCTACACCTTC
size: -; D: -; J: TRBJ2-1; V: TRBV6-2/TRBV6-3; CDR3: CASQGRSSYNEQFF; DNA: TGTGCCAGCCAGGGACGTAGCTCCTACAATGAGCAGTTCTTC
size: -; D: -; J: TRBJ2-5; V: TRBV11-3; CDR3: CASSLGSSGVLEQQYF; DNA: TGTGCCAGCAGCTTAGGGAGTAGCGGAGTCCTGGAACAGCAGTACTTC
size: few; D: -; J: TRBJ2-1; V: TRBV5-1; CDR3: CASSLISGLYNEQFF; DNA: TGCGCCAGCAGCTTGATTAGCGGCCTATACAATGAGCAGTTCTTC
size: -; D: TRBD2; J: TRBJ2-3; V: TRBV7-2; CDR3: CASSWPRGGDTDTQYF; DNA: TGTGCCAGCAGCTGGCCGCGGGGGGGGGACACAGATACGCAGTATTTT
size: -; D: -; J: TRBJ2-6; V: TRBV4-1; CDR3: CASRPPTAGPSGANVLTF; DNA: TGCGCCAGCAGGCCCCCAACAGCGGGCCCCTCTGGGGCCAACGTCCTGACTTTC
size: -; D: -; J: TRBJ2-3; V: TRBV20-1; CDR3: CSASSEYDTQYF; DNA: TGCAGTGCTTCTAGCGAATACGATACGCAGTATTTT
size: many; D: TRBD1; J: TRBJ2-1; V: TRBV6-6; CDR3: CASSSGQEGNEQFF; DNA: TGTGCCAGCAGTTCGGGACAGGAAGGGAATGAGCAGTTCTTC
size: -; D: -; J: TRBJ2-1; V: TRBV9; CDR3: CASSGATGNEQFF; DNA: TGTGCCAGCAGCGGAGCTACTGGCAATGAGCAGTTCTTC
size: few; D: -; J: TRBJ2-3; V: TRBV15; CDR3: CATSRRDTQYF; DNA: TGTGCCACCAGCAGACGAGATACGCAGTATTTT
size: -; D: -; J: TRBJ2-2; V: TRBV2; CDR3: CARGVTGRRNTGELFF; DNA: TGTGCCAGAGGGGTAACGGGCAGGCGGAACACCGGGGAGCTGTTTTTT
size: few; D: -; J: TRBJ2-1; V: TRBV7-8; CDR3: CASREELGYNEQFF; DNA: TGTGCCAGCAGGGAGGAGTTGGGGTACAATGAGCAGTTCTTC
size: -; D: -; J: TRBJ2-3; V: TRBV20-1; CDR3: CSARIDVIVGTQYF; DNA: TGCAGTGCTAGAATCGATGTCATTGTTGGTACGCAGTATTTT
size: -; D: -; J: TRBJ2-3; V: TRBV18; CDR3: CASSPSGDRYAYF; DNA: TGTGCCAGCTCACCATCAGGTGACAGATACGCGTATTTT
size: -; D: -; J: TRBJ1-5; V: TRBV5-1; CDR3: CASSLADTDAPNQPQHF; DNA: TGCGCCAGCAGCTTGGCCGATACAGATGCACCGAATCAGCCCCAGCATTTT
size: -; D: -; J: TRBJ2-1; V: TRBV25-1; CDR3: CASSPFPNARAGEQFF; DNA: TGTGCCAGCAGCCCCTTCCCTAACGCGAGGGCCGGTGAGCAGTTCTTC
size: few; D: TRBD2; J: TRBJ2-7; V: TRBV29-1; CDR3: CSVGGGSLHEQYF; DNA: TGCAGCGTTGGTGGCGGGAGTTTACACGAGCAGTACTTC
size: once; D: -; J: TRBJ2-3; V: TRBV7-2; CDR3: CASSVGLGDTQYF; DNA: TGTGCCAGCAGCGTAGGCTTGGGAGATACGCAGTATTTT
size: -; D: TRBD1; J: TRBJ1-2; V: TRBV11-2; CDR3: CASSFPGQSGGYTF; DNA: TGTGCCAGCAGTTTTCCGGGACAGTCAGGAGGCTACACCTTC
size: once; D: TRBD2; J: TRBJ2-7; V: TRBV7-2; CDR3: CASSPLGGSLSEQYF; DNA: TGTGCCAGCAGCCCCCTGGGGGGGAGTCTTTCCGAGCAGTACTTC